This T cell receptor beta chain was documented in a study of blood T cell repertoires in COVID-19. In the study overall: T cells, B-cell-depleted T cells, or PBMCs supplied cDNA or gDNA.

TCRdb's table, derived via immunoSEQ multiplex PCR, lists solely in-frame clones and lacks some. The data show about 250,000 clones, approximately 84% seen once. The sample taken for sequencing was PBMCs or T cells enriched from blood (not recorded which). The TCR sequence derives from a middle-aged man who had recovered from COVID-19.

The DNA for the CDR3 is TGTGCCAGCAGCGGGAGGGGCTCCTACGAGCAGTACTTC. Translation gives CASSGRGSYEQYF. This sequence joins TRBV13 and TRBJ2-7; 7 nucleotides agree with TRBD2. CDR3 length equals 13 residues. The junction had 1 base not matched to a gene; V was cut back by 5 bases and J by 0 bases. Germline V gene data show CDR1 as PRHDT and CDR2 as FYEKMQ (reference sequence).